Below, 7 T cell receptor beta chains from the same sample are listed, as sequenced in a study of blood T cell repertoires in COVID-19. Data came from immunoSEQ multiplex PCR; TCRdb stores just in-frame clones and leaves some out. Of some 240,000 clones in the sample, roughly 90% were seen once. Material for sequencing was peripheral blood. These receptors were obtained from a woman aged 55-75 years with COVID-19, enrolled during active disease.

This rearrangement joins TRBV7-2 to TRBJ2-7, with a tentative D call TRBD1 (5 bases). Germline loops: CDR1 SGHTA, CDR2 FQGNSA. The ends were cut back, 1 base at V and 5 bases at J, with 12 bases in the middle. This CDR3 is 14 amino acids long. The CDR3 protein is CASSLEVRVNEQYF. In DNA form, the CDR3 reads TGTGCCAGCAGCTTAGAAGTCAGGGTAAACGAGCAGTACTTC.

The chain carries TRBV7-9 and TRBJ2-2; perhaps TRBD1 as D (5 bases). CDR3 length equals 14 residues. Germline V gene sequence: CDR1 SEHNR, CDR2 FQNEAQ (reference sequence). Trimming took off 6 bases at V and 7 bases at J, with 15 bases between the two ends. The CDR3 region has the DNA TGTGCCAGCAGGCCCTTCTCAGGGAACGGGGAGCTGTTTTTT. It translates to CASRPFSGNGELFF. Looking up the rest from reference TRBV7-9 and TRBJ2-2 gives the full variable domain: DTGVSQNPRHKITKRGQNVTFRCDPISEHNRLYWYRQTLGQGPEFLTYFQNEAQLEKSRLLSDRFSAERPKGSFSTLEIQRTEQGDSAMYLCASRPFSGNGELFFGEGSRLTVL.

The chain joins TRBV5-6 to TRBJ2-5; TRBD1 matches 7 bases. J gave up 3 bases and V 4 bases, and 9 bases lay outside the gene matches. The CDR3 is made up of 15 amino acids. CDR1 is SGHDT, CDR2 YYEEEE, per germline. This CDR3 is CASSPVGDREETQYF. CDR3 coding DNA: TGTGCCAGCAGCCCTGTGGGCGACAGGGAAGAGACCCAGTACTTC.

The chain joins TRBV2 to TRBJ2-7, with 10 bases matching TRBD1. CDR1 is SNHLY, CDR2 FYNNEI, per germline. V trimming: 8 bases; J trimming: 4 bases; junction bases outside the gene matches: 5. The CDR3 has 13 amino acids. CDR3 loop: CASDRGREYEQYF. The CDR3 DNA reads as TGTGCCAGCGACAGGGGGCGAGAATACGAGCAGTACTTC.

V and J are TRBV29-1 and TRBJ2-7; 10 positions match TRBD1. V gave up 7 bases and J gave up 4 bases; unmatched junction bases: 10. The CDR3 sequence is 14 residues long. Germline CDR1 is SQVTM and CDR2 is ANQGSEA. DNA of the CDR3: TGCAGCGCCGAAGCTGGACAGGGGGGGTACGAGCAGTACTTC. Residues: CSAEAGQGGYEQYF.

The chain couples TRBV12-3 or TRBV12-4 to TRBJ1-1, with a possible D match to TRBD1 (5 bases). There are 13 residues in the CDR3. V was trimmed by 3 bases and J by 11 bases, leaving 16 bases between them. CDR3 amino acids: CASSFGRDYRAFF. The DNA of the CDR3 is TGTGCCAGCAGTTTTGGCAGGGATTATCGGGCTTTCTTT.

This clone was detected once. This chain links TRBV7-2 with TRBJ1-1; D may be TRBD1 (5 bases). This CDR3 comprises 14 residues. Germline CDR1 and CDR2: SGHTA and FQGNSA. Trimming removed 2 bases from V and 1 base from J, with 8 bases in between. For the CDR3, the DNA is TGTGCCAGCAGCTTATTCAGGGCGAACACTGAAGCTTTCTTT. Protein: CASSLFRANTEAFF.